Given below is one T cell receptor (beta chain) in context. Its antigen is unidentified. Germline CDR1 and CDR2: SGHDN and FVKESK. Trimming removed 0 bases at V and 2 bases at J, with 4 bases between. This CDR3 region has 13 residues. This entry belongs to a study of Ad26.COV2.S vaccination and SARS-CoV-2 variants. Whole-study results and caveats: There was a possibility that the TCR breadth and depth analyses underestimated total T cell responses. Spike-specific responses of CD8+ and CD4+ T cells were reported to display substantial breadth after vaccination. Similar non-spike TCR breadth was seen in vaccine and placebo recipients. Participants in the vaccine arm had higher spike-specific TCR breadth; placebo recipients had lower.

TCRdb's table, derived via immunoSEQ multiplex PCR, lists solely in-frame clones and lacks some. The sample has nearly 95,000 clones, more than 65% seen once; the top ten hold roughly 15%. The chain uses TRBV14 and TRBJ1-1; no definite D call. The receptor comes from a human donor who had recovered from COVID-19. The specimen comprised peripheral blood, sampled after recovery from COVID-19. The CDR3 reads CASSQDPNTEAFF. In DNA form, the CDR3 reads TGTGCCAGCAGCCAAGACCCAAACACTGAAGCTTTCTTT.